The text below deals with one T cell receptor (beta chain). Antigen: not known. This specimen belongs to a study of Ad26.COV2.S vaccination and SARS-CoV-2 variants. Study context: Trial arm assignment for the donor was COV1001 Ad26.COV2.S. Ad26.COV2.S shots went into the muscle once or twice, 56 days apart.

The length of the CDR3 is 14 residues. CDR1 ENHRY and CDR2 SYGVKD come from the germline V gene. J was trimmed by 1 base and V by 7 bases; bases with no gene match: 6. Sample treatment: around 19 received Ad26.COV2.S at low or high dose, single or two shots; a few received placebo; per-sample allocation not given. Day 63 following the first vaccine or placebo injection was when the samples were taken. Vaccination used an Ad26 vector expressing Wuhan-strain SARS-CoV-2 spike. The method was immunoSEQ multiplex PCR; TCRdb's version includes in-frame clones alone and lacks a portion of them. Altogether about 350,000 clones are present, around 88% being singletons, with the ten largest covering about 10%. Study-wide results and caveats: Measurement of non-spike TCR breadth gave similar results in vaccine and placebo recipients.

The chain links TRBV10-3 to TRBJ2-5; 7 bases map to TRBD1. The receptor was isolated from a person aged 18 to 65 who received the Ad26.COV2.S COVID-19 vaccine or a placebo. Sequences were derived from peripheral blood, sampled in a trial of Ad26.COV2.S vaccine versus placebo. The CDR3 reads CAIKETGSQETQYF. The CDR3 nucleotides read TGTGCCATCAAGGAGACAGGGAGCCAAGAGACCCAGTACTTC.